Included here is one T cell receptor (beta chain) sequence, with context. Its antigen is as yet unknown. These data originate in a study of graft-versus-host responses after intestinal transplantation. The V gene end was trimmed by 6 bases and the J gene end by 6 bases; junction bases not matched to a gene: 9. Germline V gene sequence: CDR1 MDHEN, CDR2 SYDVKM. The CDR3 spans 14 residues. Study-wide points: The authors found GvH clones in recipient marrow, some appearing first in ileum or blood.

The data were produced by immunoSEQ multiplex PCR, yet TCRdb's version contains in-frame clones alone and is incomplete. The data hold 21,000 or so clones, with roughly 92% observed a single time. This clonotype was obtained from a human patient who received an intestinal transplant, so some T cells may come from the graft donor. This specimen was PBMCs, taken approximately 260 days after intestinal transplant. This chain connects TRBV28 to TRBJ2-7, with 9 bases identical to TRBD1. The DNA for the CDR3 is TGTGCCAGCAGGCCGCCGGGACAGGGTCCCGAGCAGTACTTC. This translates into CASRPPGQGPEQYF. Using reference TRBV28 and TRBJ2-7 for the parts outside the CDR3, the full variable domain is DVKVTQSSRYLVKRTGEKVFLECVQDMDHENMFWYRQDPGLGLRLIYFSYDVKMKEKGDIPEGYSVSREKKERFSLILESASTNQTSMYLCASRPPGQGPEQYFGPGTRLTVT.